The 22 T cell receptor beta chains below come from one sample, sequenced in a study of T cell changes during pregnancy in multiple sclerosis. Sequencing used immunoSEQ multiplex PCR; TCRdb keeps in-frame clones, though not all of them. This sample has over 70,000 clones, with 80% to 95% found just once. Source: peripheral blood, taken in the first trimester of pregnancy. These receptor sequences come from a female donor in good health, enrolled as a control in a pregnancy study.

The CDR3 DNA is TGTGCCAGGACCGGGAGTAGCACAGATACGCAGTATTTT. Amino acid sequence: CARTGSSTDTQYF. The gene calls are TRBV2 and TRBJ2-3; weak D call: TRBD2 (6 bases). Germline V gene sequence: CDR1 SNHLY, CDR2 FYNNEI. The CDR3 extends over 13 amino acids. V lost 9 bases and J 0 bases, leaving 10 bases between the germline ends.

In DNA, the CDR3 is TGTGCCAGCAGCGGATCAGGGGGGAACACTGAAGCTTTCTTT. Amino acids: CASSGSGGNTEAFF. V is TRBV5-6 and J is TRBJ1-1; 7 bases are shared with TRBD1. The CDR3 extends over 14 amino acids. V lost 4 bases and J lost 1; bases outside the gene matches: 4. Germline V gene lookup returns CDR1 SGHDT and CDR2 YYEEEE.

V is TRBV10-3 and J is TRBJ1-2, with D possibly matching TRBD1 (5 bases). Trimming shortened V by 0 bases and J by 8 bases, and 19 bases separated the two germline ends. Germline CDR1 and CDR2: ENHRY and SYGVKD. The CDR3 contains 16 residues. The CDR3 reads CAISESVRVSTEGYTF. Here the CDR3 DNA reads TGTGCCATCAGTGAGTCAGTCAGGGTATCTACGGAGGGCTACACCTTC.

This chain joins TRBV29-1 and TRBJ2-7; weak D call: TRBD1 (6 bases). Germline values: CDR1 SQVTM, CDR2 ANQGSEA. The CDR3 has 14 amino acids. V was shortened by 1 base and J by 5 bases, with 15 bases between the two germline ends. In DNA form, the CDR3 reads TGCAGCGTTGAAGGGGGGCCTGATATCCACGAGCAGTACTTC. Translation gives CSVEGGPDIHEQYF.

The V and J genes are TRBV7-9 and TRBJ1-4; 8 positions agree with TRBD1. Germline V gene data show CDR1 as SEHNR and CDR2 as FQNEAQ (reference sequence). This CDR3 has 14 residues. The J segment lost 7 bases and the V segment lost 4 bases, leaving 5 bases of the junction unmatched. The CDR3 loop reads CASSSMTGAEKLFF. CDR3 nucleotide sequence: TGTGCCAGCAGCTCAATGACAGGGGCTGAAAAACTGTTTTTT.

In this sample, this clone turned up once. The chain uses TRBV7-9 and TRBJ2-1; 8 bases fit TRBD2. Germline lookup yields CDR1 SEHNR and CDR2 FQNEAQ (reference sequence). Trimming cost V 2 bases and J 0 bases; bases outside gene matches: 9. The length of the CDR3 is 18 residues. The CDR3 DNA is TGTGCCAGCAGCTTACCGGGGGGGGCGCATAGCTCCTACAATGAGCAGTTCTTC. Protein sequence: CASSLPGGAHSSYNEQFF.

This sequence joins TRBV27 and TRBJ1-2; D perhaps matches TRBD1 (6 bases). V shed 4 bases and J shed 2 bases, with 14 bases lying between them. The CDR3 contains 15 residues. Germline V lookup: CDR1 MNHEY, CDR2 SMNVEV (reference sequence). The CDR3 reads CASSSPQGGNYGYTF. For the CDR3, the DNA is TGTGCCAGCAGTTCGCCACAGGGCGGGAACTATGGCTACACCTTC.

The CDR3 sequence: CASSPSSGSFSEQYF. DNA for the CDR3: TGTGCCAGCAGCCCGTCTAGCGGGAGTTTTTCCGAGCAGTACTTC. The V call is TRBV5-5, the J call TRBJ2-7; 10 nucleotides match TRBD2. J was trimmed by 6 bases and V by 4 bases; bases with no gene match: 10. The germline V gene has CDR1 SGHKS and CDR2 YYEKEE (reference sequence). CDR3 size: 15 residues. Based on the CDR3 plus reference TRBV5-5 and TRBJ2-7, the full variable domain is DAGVTQSPTHLIKTRGQQVTLRCSPISGHKSVSWYQQVLGQGPQFIFQYYEKEERGRGNFPDRFSARQFPNYSSELNVNALLLGDSALYLCASSPSSGSFSEQYFGPGTRLTVT.

This chain joins TRBV5-6 and TRBJ1-5, with TRBD1 matching 9 bases. Germline V gene lookup returns CDR1 SGHDT and CDR2 YYEEEE. V lost 4 bases to trimming and J lost 7 bases; unmatched junction nucleotides: 6. CDR3 length: 14 residues. CDR3 coding DNA: TGTGCCAGCAGCATACAGGGGGCTGGACAGCCCCAGCATTTT. It yields the protein CASSIQGAGQPQHF. The full variable domain, rest sourced from reference TRBV5-6 and TRBJ1-5, is DAGVTQSPTHLIKTRGQQVTLRCSPKSGHDTVSWYQQALGQGPQFIFQYYEEEERQRGNFPDRFSGHQFPNYSSELNVNALLLGDSALYLCASSIQGAGQPQHFGDGTRLSIL.

V usage is TRBV6-5 and J usage is TRBJ2-3; the match to TRBD2 covers 9 bases. This CDR3 is built from 16 residues. The ends lost 0 bases at V and 0 bases at J; junction bases unmatched: 1. CDR1 MNHEY and CDR2 SVGAGI come from the germline V gene. The CDR3 is CASSYSAGGSTDTQYF. The CDR3 DNA reads as TGTGCCAGCAGTTACTCCGCGGGAGGGAGCACAGATACGCAGTATTTT.

V and J are TRBV19 and TRBJ2-7; D is uncertain. The V gene lost 5 bases and the J gene lost 2 bases, with 13 bases spanning the gap. The CDR3 length is 14 residues. Germline values: CDR1 LNHDA, CDR2 SQIVND (reference sequence). For the CDR3, the DNA is TGTGCCAGTAGTCCAGGTAGTATTGCCTACGAGCAGTACTTC. Protein: CASSPGSIAYEQYF.

The V and J genes are TRBV5-1 and TRBJ1-1, with 7 bases aligning to TRBD1. The germline V gene encodes CDR1 SGHRS and CDR2 YFSETQ. V lost 2 bases and J lost 6; bases outside the gene matches: 7. The CDR3 has 14 residues. The CDR3 DNA reads TGCGCCAGCAGCTTCAGGGGGAATAACCCTGAAGCTTTCTTT. This sequence encodes CASSFRGNNPEAFF.

The chain joins TRBV5-1 to TRBJ2-3; 12 bases fit TRBD2. The V and J ends lost 3 bases and 1 base, in that order; junction bases with no gene match: 12. The length of the CDR3 is 19 residues. The germline V gene has CDR1 SGHRS and CDR2 YFSETQ. CDR3 DNA sequence: TGCGCCAGCAGCTCCCAAAGCAGACTAGCGGGAGCCGGCACAGATACGCAGTATTTT. Translating it yields CASSSQSRLAGAGTDTQYF.

This rearrangement joins TRBV4-1 to TRBJ2-7; 8 bases match TRBD1. This CDR3 is 16 amino acids long. The germline gives CDR1 MGHRA, CDR2 YSYEKL. The ends lost 4 bases at V and 2 bases at J; junction bases unmatched: 10. This chain's CDR3 is CASSRTAGTGAYEQYF. The CDR3 region has the DNA TGCGCCAGCAGCCGGACCGCCGGGACAGGAGCCTACGAGCAGTACTTC.

The V and J genes are TRBV14 and TRBJ2-1, with D perhaps matching TRBD2 (5 bases). The V end was cut by 4 bases, the J end by 4 bases, with 20 bases between. The CDR3 totals 17 residues. Germline values: CDR1 SGHDN, CDR2 FVKESK. The CDR3 region has the DNA TGTGCCAGCAGCCTATCCGACCGGCGGGCAGATTACAATGAGCAGTTCTTC. Encoded protein: CASSLSDRRADYNEQFF.

This chain joins TRBV16 and TRBJ2-5; no firm D call. There are 12 residues in the CDR3. Germline V gives CDR1 KGHSY, CDR2 FQNENV. The V end lost 2 bases, the J end lost 5 bases, and 6 bases lay between the germline ends. The CDR3 DNA is TGTGCCAGCAGCCAAACGCGGGAGACCCAGTACTTC. Translation gives CASSQTRETQYF.

This chain uses TRBV10-3 with TRBJ2-7, with D perhaps TRBD2 (5 bases). Germline V gene lookup returns CDR1 ENHRY and CDR2 SYGVKD. With 4 bases removed from V and 0 bases from J, the gap between germline ends came to 7 bases. The CDR3 length is 13 residues. In nucleotides, the CDR3 is TGTGCCATCAGTGGAGGGAGCTCCTACGAGCAGTACTTC. Protein sequence: CAISGGSSYEQYF.

This clone showed up just once. This CDR3 reads CASGQGVAFF. CDR3 DNA: TGTGCCAGCGGGCAGGGGGTAGCTTTCTTT. The gene calls are TRBV27 and TRBJ1-1, with 7 bases aligning to TRBD1. The CDR3 contains 10 residues. The ends lost 8 bases at V and 10 bases at J; junction bases unmatched: 4. CDR1 is MNHEY and CDR2 is SMNVEV in the germline V gene (reference sequence).

The rearrangement joins TRBV2 to TRBJ2-1; D gene uncertain. The CDR3 contains 19 residues. Per germline, CDR1 SNHLY and CDR2 FYNNEI. V shed 0 bases and J shed 0 bases, with 18 bases lying between them. The CDR3: CASSEAGPRETSSYNEQFF. CDR3 DNA sequence: TGTGCCAGCAGTGAAGCGGGCCCCCGAGAAACCAGCTCCTACAATGAGCAGTTCTTC.

The chain couples TRBV27 to TRBJ2-7; possible D gene TRBD2, 7 bases. The germline V and J ends were trimmed by 4 bases and 2 bases, with 15 bases remaining between them. The CDR3 length is 15 residues. Germline CDR1 MNHEY, CDR2 SMNVEV (reference sequence). This CDR3 is CASSWGAGAAYEQYF. The CDR3 DNA reads TGTGCCAGCAGTTGGGGTGCGGGGGCGGCCTACGAGCAGTACTTC.

The chain combines TRBV10-3 with TRBJ1-2; D gene unclear. V lost 2 bases, J lost 2 bases, and 9 bases lay in between. Germline CDR1 and CDR2: ENHRY and SYGVKD. This CDR3 is built from 14 residues. CDR3 sequence reads: CAISEGQPNYGYTF. CDR3 coding DNA: TGTGCCATCAGTGAGGGGCAGCCCAACTATGGCTACACCTTC.

This clone was detected only a few times. This chain connects TRBV2 to TRBJ1-5; TRBD1 matches at 7 bases. CDR1 and CDR2 from the germline V gene are SNHLY and FYNNEI. J gave up 5 bases and V 5 bases, and 6 bases lay outside the gene matches. This CDR3 spans 14 amino acids. CDR3 DNA sequence: TGTGCCAGCAGTTTGGGACAGCGGGATCAGCCCCAGCATTTT. It yields the protein CASSLGQRDQPQHF.